The sequence of this TCR beta chain was determined in a study of T cells in localized non-small cell lung cancer (dated by TCRdb to 2020 to 2021). For context, the study as a whole: T cell repertoires of hundreds of early-stage NSCLC patients were analyzed, with tumors being compared against uninvolved tumor-adjacent lungs. The cohort consisted of approximately 240 treatment-naive NSCLC patients whose localized lung tumors had been resected. Of the NSCLC patients, about 130 were male and approximately 100 were female, and the mean age was approximately 64 years.

On this clone itself: Its antigen target is currently unknown. Per-base quality was not reported, and no clone a single base away is much larger than it.

The V end loses 1 base and the J end loses 0 bases, and a stretch of 25 bases separates them. Spanning cysteine to phenylalanine, the CDR3 consists of 21 amino acids. The kept DNA is CDR3 alone, 63 bases in frame from the first base. Looking up the germline V gene yields CDR1 KGHSH and CDR2 LQKENI. The immunoSEQ Assay was used to sequence TCR beta CDR3 regions from DNA. As for the original processing: T cell density was computed as TCR beta template counts normalized to usable DNA estimated by amplifying housekeeping genes. Using the preseqR package, richness was estimated by extrapolating to 120,000 templates for tissue samples and 400,000 templates for PBMC samples. Clonality was taken to be one minus Pielou's evenness. Tissue-enriched TCRs were identified by differential abundance testing using productive amino-acid clonotypes, minimum total count 5 and alpha 0.1. Repertoire overlap between compartments was quantified with the Jaccard Index and Morisita Overlap Index. GLIPH grouped TCR beta CDR3s together with public tetramer-defined viral CDR3s, and a viral motif had to include at least three viral sequences and show V-gene enrichment. Here the immuneACCESS table is served through TCRdb, limited to in-frame sequences with V and J called. Missing clones are a known gap in these copies; in checked studies unresolved V genes cover under half, and the rest lacks a known reason. D and trimming come from the DNA, and the V and J calls and clone size come from that table. Present in this sample are 70,000 to 75,000 clones, roughly 84% of which were seen just once. Approximately 1.2% of the sample goes to the ten largest clones.

Results and caveats for the whole study, not just this receptor: Because multi-region tumor sequencing was not done, intratumor heterogeneity could not be ruled out. Because the study design was exploratory, TCR variables were selected using unadjusted p-values without false-discovery rate correction. The highest T cell clonality was observed in uninvolved tumor-adjacent lung, where clonality exceeded that of tumor, suggesting that antigenic responses were more focused in uninvolved tumor-adjacent lung. Higher T cell density in blood was associated with longer overall survival, whereas higher clonality in adjacent lung was associated with shorter survival. A median of about 53 of the top 100 tumor clones were detected in paired uninvolved adjacent lung, and around 27 of these tumor clones were also found among the top 100 clones of the paired uninvolved adjacent lung.

At diagnosis, tumor, uninvolved tumor-adjacent lung and peripheral blood were collected and then preserved as a mix of FFPE and fresh-frozen material. For TCR repertoire profiling, the blood samples were analyzed as peripheral blood mononuclear cells. Specimen: peripheral blood, collected before any cancer treatment. In this chain, TRBV18 is recombined with TRBJ2-4, with no confidently assigned D gene. The clonotype comes from a female donor older than 55 with stage I lung adenocarcinoma. The CDR3 in this case is CASSPLYQLPSKDLAKNIQYF. Here is the DNA: TGTGCCAGCTCACCACTGTATCAGTTACCATCCAAGGACCTAGCCAAAAACATTCAGTACTTC.